This TCR beta chain comes out of a study of T-cell memory formation after mild COVID-19. General study findings and limits: The study detected some responding clones in pre-infection memory, suggesting cross-reactive memory joined.

Constant-segment primers were used for 5'RACE, and the resulting TCR alpha and TCR beta cDNA libraries carried sample barcodes and UMIs. TCRdb passed the 5' RACE reads through MiXCR, listing each CDR3 protein once. In the table there are roughly 510,000 distinct CDR3 sequences, 15% to 20% of which are singletons. There are 15 residues in the CDR3. With 2 bases clipped from V and 3 bases from J, the junction kept 5 bases outside the gene matches. CDR1 KGHSH and CDR2 LQKENI come from the germline V gene. Turning to this clonotype: Its matching antigen is unknown.

Material for sequencing was PBMCs or a T cell subset sorted from them (not recorded which). This TCR derives from an adult woman who had mild COVID-19 (a few samples of this study predate the infection). Cell type and time point are not known. The V gene is TRBV18, the J gene TRBJ1-2; 8 nucleotides line up with TRBD1. CDR3 nucleotide sequence: TGTGCCAGCTCACCAGGACAGGGTTTTGACTATGGCTACACCTTC. This sequence encodes CASSPGQGFDYGYTF.